This T cell receptor (beta chain) was sequenced for a study of post-analysis software for immune sequencing data. Background on the study: Secondary progressive, relapsing-remitting and progressive-relapsing multiple sclerosis were among the included disease courses.

Whole-study results and caveats: In multiple sclerosis, normalized Chao1 diversity was significantly below that of controls. TRBV5-6, TRBV5-1 and TRBV20-1 were among five TRBV segments more frequent in patients than controls. F measure clustering grouped samples strongly by preparation batch.

Ten or more counts support this clonotype. Its matching antigen is unknown. Researchers reported that TCR beta cDNA libraries carried unique molecular identifiers. Each CDR3 protein gets one entry after TCRdb re-called the PCR reads with MiXCR. Of about 190,000 distinct CDR3 sequences detected, approximately 28% appear once; the ten largest clones hold 3% to 3.5%. Trimming at V came to 3 bases and at J to 2 bases, leaving 3 bases not matched to a gene. This CDR3 has 14 residues. The V gene's germline CDR1 is DFQATT and CDR2 SNEGSKA (reference sequence). The chain combines TRBV20-1 with TRBJ2-1, with TRBD2 matching 8 bases. The TCR originated in a girl aged 2-17 years with multiple sclerosis. The specimen was blood. This chain's CDR3 is CSASLGLAYNEQFF. CDR3 DNA: TGCAGTGCTAGCCTGGGACTAGCCTACAATGAGCAGTTCTTC.